Listed here is a single T cell receptor beta chain. Clones were sequenced by immunoSEQ multiplex PCR, and TCRdb holds only the in-frame ones, with some missing. The repertoire consists of 150,000 to 200,000 clones, with 76% occurring once and the leading ten covering about 15%. Recruits, aged roughly 18 to 95 years, lived in 20 to 30 US areas. The sample comes from a study of blood T cell repertoires in COVID-19. Study-level background: Material from acute and convalescent COVID-19 was sourced from the United States, Italy and Spain.

This receptor was identified in a woman between 50 and 59 years old with acute COVID-19. Source material: PBMCs or T cells enriched from blood (not recorded which).

CDR3 region: CASSIGQGTPAFF. The CDR3 DNA reads as TGTGCCAGCAGTATTGGCCAGGGGACGCCAGCTTTCTTT. The rearrangement links TRBV27 to TRBJ1-1; a weak D match, TRBD1 (6 bases). The CDR3 runs 13 residues. V was cut by 5 bases and J by 10 bases, with 17 bases left in between. Germline assignment: CDR1 MNHEY and CDR2 SMNVEV (reference sequence).